This TCR beta chain originates from a study of shared clonotypes between healthy human individuals. Notes on the study in general: Generation probabilities of non-shared clonotypes were lower (relative to those shared by all four donors). Tissues were not sampled, only blood, and their repertoires likely differ. Compared with memory subsets, naive subsets generally had larger estimated richness.

Sequenced by immunoSEQ multiplex PCR; TCRdb stores in-frame clones only, minus some. The sample carries 1,400,000 or so clones, less than 99% recorded once. Naive CD45RA+ and memory CD45RA-negative subsets were split from CD4+ cells. A remark on this clone: What it recognizes is unknown.

V was shortened by 4 bases and J by 3 bases, with 6 bases between the two germline ends. The CDR3 is 12 residues long. In germline, CDR1 is SGHRS, CDR2 YFSETQ. This receptor was taken from a man aged 25-45 years in good health. The source material was naive CD4+ T cells sorted from blood. The subset here: CD45RA+ positively selected. The gene calls are TRBV5-1 and TRBJ2-3, with D perhaps TRBD2 (6 bases). CDR3 in amino acids: CASSRGTDTQYF. The CDR3 nucleotides read TGCGCCAGCAGCCGGGGGACAGATACGCAGTATTTT.